This is a list of T cell receptor beta chains from one sample in a study of blood T cell repertoires in COVID-19. The method was immunoSEQ multiplex PCR; TCRdb's version includes in-frame clones alone and lacks a portion of them. The table includes a few hundred thousand clones, 88% detected once. The source material was peripheral blood. These receptors were taken from a woman between 65 and 79 years old with COVID-19, enrolled during active disease. The CDR3 runs from the conserved cysteine through the conserved F or W. Each record gives: J gene, D gene, V gene, CDR3 protein. A D gene is named only where the DNA matches it firmly.

>TRBJ1-1|TRBD1|TRBV28
CASGGTGAGNTEAFF
>TRBJ2-1|.|TRBV21-1
CASSKLEYRYNYNEQFF
>TRBJ1-1|TRBD1|TRBV28
CASSSGTALRSTEAFF
>TRBJ1-2|TRBD1|TRBV28
CASSLLRDREMDYGYTF
>TRBJ2-1|.|TRBV4-1
CASSQYRDTPRNEQFF
>TRBJ1-3|.|TRBV5-1
CASSSDISGNTIYF
>TRBJ1-1|.|TRBV3-1/TRBV3-2
CASSEGLKNTEAFF
>TRBJ1-1|.|TRBV29-1
CSVAFNTEAFF
>TRBJ1-4|.|TRBV5-6
CASSPQATNEKLFF
>TRBJ1-6|.|TRBV18
CASSPGRTYNSPLHF
>TRBJ2-5|.|TRBV6-5
CASRLRRAQETQYF
>TRBJ2-1|.|TRBV7-8
CASSPPLAEQFF
>TRBJ1-3|.|TRBV19
CASSKDYVGNTIYF
>TRBJ2-7|TRBD2|TRBV30
CAWSVSLADYEQYF
>TRBJ2-5|.|TRBV6-2/TRBV6-3
CASSFGVRQTQYF
>TRBJ2-3|.|TRBV7-9
CASERGRGHPNTQYF
>TRBJ1-5|TRBD1|TRBV19
CASSPGQNQPQHF
>TRBJ2-5|.|TRBV5-1
CASSLGKRAETQYF
>TRBJ2-3|.|TRBV5-1
CASRDPPRGQNADTQYF
>TRBJ2-7|TRBD1|TRBV6-1
CASRHGQGGSYEQYF
>TRBJ1-5|.|TRBV28
CASSLFGAGGNQPQHF
>TRBJ2-3|TRBD1|TRBV7-3
CASSARQGPTDTQYF
>TRBJ1-2|.|TRBV6-5
CASSSGTIGYTF
>TRBJ1-1|.|TRBV30
CAWSPGQTTNTEAFF
>TRBJ1-5|.|TRBV10-1
CASRRGNQPQHF
>TRBJ2-2|.|TRBV7-3
CASSSQQGPGTGELFF
>TRBJ1-4|.|TRBV4-3
CASSQYRRGNEKLFF
>TRBJ2-7|TRBD2|TRBV29-1
CSVEGTSGSRAEYEQYF
>TRBJ2-7|TRBD1|TRBV7-2
CASSLEGQGIHEQYF
>TRBJ2-7|.|TRBV9
CASSRQGYEQYF
>TRBJ2-1|TRBD2|TRBV11-3
CASSPRAGVNIEQFF
>TRBJ1-3|TRBD1|TRBV7-8
CASSLQLTGLNITIYF
>TRBJ2-7|TRBD1|TRBV4-2
CASSHPDRSSYEQYF
>TRBJ1-2|TRBD1|TRBV24-1
CATSELDRGYGYTF
>TRBJ2-3|TRBD2|TRBV12-3/TRBV12-4
CASSLTGGTQYF
>TRBJ1-1|.|TRBV30
CAWSRGAPANEAFF
>TRBJ1-2|.|TRBV2
CASIIPGRYGYTF
>TRBJ2-5|TRBD2|TRBV20-1
CSASGLAGGIGETQYF
>TRBJ2-7|.|TRBV18
CASSPLAASYEQYF
>TRBJ2-7|TRBD1|TRBV6-5
CASRQGSGYEQYF
>TRBJ2-1|TRBD2|TRBV7-9
CASSLASAGGNEQFF
>TRBJ1-4|TRBD1|TRBV3-1/TRBV3-2
CASSQTDRESEKLFF
>TRBJ2-5|.|TRBV5-1
CASSAGPYQETQYF
>TRBJ1-4|.|TRBV5-6
CASSGLWEGNEKLFF
>TRBJ2-3|TRBD2|TRBV4-3
CASSQLAAPTHTQYF
>TRBJ1-1|TRBD1|TRBV7-9
CASSADRVTEAFF